The rows below give T cell receptor beta chains drawn from one sample of a study of CD8+CD57+ T cells in acquired aplastic anemia. TCRdb used MiXCR to reprocess the reads, holding one entry per CDR3 protein. This table holds about 240,000 distinct CDR3 sequences, about 44% found once. Sequencing used sorted CD4+, CD8+, or CD8+CD57+ T cells (not recorded which) from PBMCs. The receptors stem from a human donor with aplastic anemia. The CDR3 runs from the conserved cysteine through the conserved F or W. D genes are given only for firm matches. Some rows have no size entry. The others give once, few or many, or a class for an expanded clone.

j_call clone_size cdr3_length d_call v_call cdr3_nt cdr3_aa
TRBJ1-2 NA 14 TRBD1 TRBV3-1 TGTGCCAGCAGCCCCGACAGGGGCGGTCCTGGCTACACCTTC CASSPDRGGPGYTF
TRBJ1-6 many 16 TRBD1 TRBV7-2 TGTGCCAGCAGCTATAGGGGGCAGACCCCCAATTCACCCCTCCACTTT CASSYRGQTPNSPLHF
TRBJ1-2 once 19 NA TRBV12-3/TRBV12-4 TGTGCCAGCAGCCACCCACGGGGATGGTTTGCCGGGATTTTGGGGGGCTACACCTTC CASSHPRGWFAGILGGYTF
TRBJ1-1 once 14 NA TRBV5-1 TGCGCCAGCAGTGACGCCGGGAACAGTCATGAAGCTTTCTTT CASSDAGNSHEAFF
TRBJ2-1 many 14 NA TRBV5-1 TGCGCCAGCTTCCATCCCAGTTCCTACAATGAGCAGTTCTTC CASFHPSSYNEQFF
TRBJ1-1 NA 14 NA TRBV7-2 TGTGCCAGCAGTGAAACCCACGTCGACAGTGAAGCTTTCTTT CASSETHVDSEAFF
TRBJ2-7 NA 15 NA TRBV10-3 TGTGCCATCAGTGATGTGGGGACCCAGAACTACGAGCAGTACTTC CAISDVGTQNYEQYF
TRBJ2-5 NA 11 NA TRBV9 TGTGCCGGCAGGGCGCAAGAGACCCAGTACTTC CAGRAQETQYF
TRBJ2-7 NA 13 TRBD2 TRBV20-1 TGCAGTGCTAAGCTTAGCGGGGTCGACGAGCAGTACTTC CSAKLSGVDEQYF
TRBJ2-1 few 15 TRBD1 TRBV5-6 TGTGCCAGCAGCTTGGAAAGGGGGCGCGTCAATGAGCAGTTCTTC CASSLERGRVNEQFF
TRBJ1-1 many 14 NA TRBV4-3 TGCGCCAGCAGCCAAGGGGAGCTCTACACTGAAGCTTTCTTT CASSQGELYTEAFF
TRBJ2-3 NA 12 NA TRBV29-1 TGCAGCGTTGGGGCCAGCGCAGATACGCAGTATTTT CSVGASADTQYF
TRBJ1-2 once 14 NA TRBV24-1 NA CARNRDRVSYGCTF
TRBJ2-7 few 12 NA TRBV15 TGTGCCACCAGTATGGGGACCAACGAGCAGTACTTC CATSMGTNEQYF
TRBJ2-7 many 14 TRBD2 TRBV19 TGTGCCAGTAGTTTTGGACTAGCGGGCTACGAGCAGTACTTC CASSFGLAGYEQYF
TRBJ2-3 NA 15 TRBD2 TRBV24-1 TGTGCCACCAGCGCTAGCGGGAGGGCCGGAGATACGCAGTATTTT CATSASGRAGDTQYF
TRBJ2-5 NA 12 NA TRBV20-1 TGCAGTGCTAGTGTCTTCCAAGAGACCCAGTACTTC CSASVFQETQYF
TRBJ1-1 few 15 TRBD1 TRBV6-6 TGTGCCAGCAGTCCCCGGACAGGGTTTATTCCTGAAGCTTTCTTT CASSPRTGFIPEAFF
TRBJ1-2 NA 15 NA TRBV2 TGTGCCAGCAGTTTAAGCGGGAGCAATAGCTATGGCTACACCTTC CASSLSGSNSYGYTF
TRBJ1-5 NA 14 TRBD1 TRBV2 TGTGCCAGCAGCAGTTCAGGGGGCGAACGGTCCCAGCATTTT CASSSSGGERSQHF
TRBJ1-1 NA 15 TRBD1 TRBV12-3/TRBV12-4 TGTGCCAGCAGTTTCAGGTCAGGGGGCAGGTCTGAAGCTTTCTTT CASSFRSGGRSEAFF
TRBJ1-1 many 12 NA TRBV7-9 TGTGCCAGCAGCGCAGGCGCTCCCCAAGCTTTCTTT CASSAGAPQAFF
TRBJ2-7 few 11 NA TRBV2 TGTGCCAGCAGGGGGGGTACCGAGCAGTACTTC CASRGGTEQYF
TRBJ2-2 many 16 TRBD2 TRBV5-6 TGTGCCAGCAGCTTAAGGCAGCGGGGGGGGACCGGGGAGCTGTTTTTT CASSLRQRGGTGELFF
TRBJ1-5 many 15 NA TRBV15 TGTGCCACCAGCCCTCAGGAAAATAGCAATCAGCCCCAGCATTTT CATSPQENSNQPQHF
TRBJ1-2 many 13 NA TRBV2 TGTGCCAGCGTAGGGGAAAAAGGGTATGGCTACACCTTC CASVGEKGYGYTF
TRBJ2-7 NA 14 NA TRBV4-3 TGCGCGAGCAACGGGCCCGAATTTTCCTACGAGCAGTACTTC CASNGPEFSYEQYF
TRBJ1-2 NA 13 NA TRBV20-1 TGCAGTGCTAGACAGGGAGACAACTATGGCTACACCTTC CSARQGDNYGYTF
TRBJ2-5 NA 13 TRBD1 TRBV19 TGTGCCAGCGCCGGGGACAGGGTGGAGACCCAGTACTTC CASAGDRVETQYF
TRBJ1-1 NA 14 NA TRBV5-1 TGCGCCAGCAAGGGGTCAGGGTCGTTCACTGAAGCTTTCTTT CASKGSGSFTEAFF
TRBJ2-5 NA 13 NA TRBV12-3/TRBV12-4 TGTGCCAGCAGTTTAGCGGAGCAAGAGACCCAGCATTTC CASSLAEQETQHF
TRBJ1-1 few 14 NA TRBV20-1 TGCAGTGCTAGGGAAGGGGGGATGAGCACTGAAGCTTTCTTT CSAREGGMSTEAFF
TRBJ2-1 many 15 TRBD2 TRBV10-3 TGTGCCATCACGCGGCGGGCGGGAGAGAACGATGAGCAGTTCTTC CAITRRAGENDEQFF
TRBJ1-4 many 15 NA TRBV19 TGTGCCAGTAGGTCTACGGCGGGGAGTAATGAAAAACTGTTTTTT CASRSTAGSNEKLFF
TRBJ2-7 once 13 NA TRBV2 TGTGCCAGCTCGAGGGTGGGGGACTACGAGCAGTACTTC CASSRVGDYEQYF
TRBJ1-1 once 12 NA TRBV12-3/TRBV12-4 TGTGCCAGCACGATAGGCGGGGGTGAAGCTTTCTTT CASTIGGGEAFF
TRBJ1-2 NA 12 TRBD1 TRBV25-1 TGTGCCAGCCGACAGGGGGCAATCGGCTACACCTTC CASRQGAIGYTF
TRBJ2-5 many 15 NA TRBV5-1 TGCGCCAGCAGCCCGGCCCGGGAGCCCCAAGAGACCCAGTACTTC CASSPAREPQETQYF
TRBJ1-2 many 17 TRBD1 TRBV25-1 TGTGCCAGCAGTGACTCACTTACCGGACAGGGGCCTCCTGGCTACACCTTC CASSDSLTGQGPPGYTF
TRBJ1-1 NA 13 TRBD1 TRBV29-1 TGCAGCGTTGTTACAGGGGAGTTCACTGAAGCTTTCTTT CSVVTGEFTEAFF
TRBJ1-1 many 15 NA TRBV24-1 TGTGCCACCAGTGATTCGGCCGGGTCGGACACTGAAGCTTTCTTT CATSDSAGSDTEAFF
TRBJ2-6 NA 13 NA TRBV20-1 TGCAGTGCCAGAGTCTCTGGGGCCAACGTCCTGACTTTC CSARVSGANVLTF
TRBJ1-2 many 15 TRBD1 TRBV7-9 TGTGCCAGCAGCTATCCGGGACAGGGATCCTATGGCTACACCTTC CASSYPGQGSYGYTF
TRBJ1-1 NA 14 NA TRBV7-2 TGTGCCAGCACCCGGGGGCAGACCGCGGGGGAAGCTTTCTTT CASTRGQTAGEAFF
TRBJ2-7 many 14 TRBD1 TRBV25-1 TGTGCCAGCAGATCCCGGGACAGGGCGTTTAAGCAGTACTTC CASRSRDRAFKQYF
TRBJ2-5 many 16 NA TRBV12-5 TGTGCTAGTGGATCAGGATTCCGGGAGAGGACGGAGACCCAGTACTTC CASGSGFRERTETQYF
TRBJ2-5 NA 13 TRBD1 TRBV24-1 TGTGCCGCGGGGACAGGGGGGCGAGAGACCCAGTACTTC CAAGTGGRETQYF
TRBJ1-2 NA 23 NA TRBV29-1 NA CSVDAAFDPQSFGPGAAPYGYTF
TRBJ2-7 NA 12 NA TRBV2 TGTGCCAGCAGTGCTGAGGGCGACGAGCAGTACTTC CASSAEGDEQYF
TRBJ2-5 NA 13 NA TRBV7-2 TGTGCCAGCAGCTTAGCTCAAGGAGGGACCCAGTACTTC CASSLAQGGTQYF
TRBJ1-5 many 12 NA TRBV7-9 TGTGCCAGCAGCTTAGAGTCTCAGCCCCAGCATTTT CASSLESQPQHF
TRBJ1-3 many 14 NA TRBV7-8 TGTGCCAGCACCGAGAGCCACTCTGGAAACACCATATATTTT CASTESHSGNTIYF
TRBJ2-5 NA 15 TRBD1 TRBV14 TGTGCCAGCAGGGCGACAGGGGGCTGGTCAGAGACCCAGTACTTC CASRATGGWSETQYF
TRBJ1-6 once 19 NA TRBV9 TGTGCCAGCAGCGCTAGACTAGCGGGGCGAAGCTCCTATAATTCACCCCTCCACTTT CASSARLAGRSSYNSPLHF
TRBJ2-3 many 18 NA TRBV7-3 TGTGCCAGCAGCCTAAAACCCCGACTAGATGGGGGCACAGATACGCAGTATTTT CASSLKPRLDGGTDTQYF
TRBJ2-7 NA 14 TRBD1 TRBV7-9 TGTGCCAGCAGCGACCAGGGACAGGGCTACGAGCAGTACTTC CASSDQGQGYEQYF
TRBJ2-7 NA 12 NA TRBV20-1 TGCAGTGCTAGCAACACCTTCTACGAGCAGTACTTC CSASNTFYEQYF